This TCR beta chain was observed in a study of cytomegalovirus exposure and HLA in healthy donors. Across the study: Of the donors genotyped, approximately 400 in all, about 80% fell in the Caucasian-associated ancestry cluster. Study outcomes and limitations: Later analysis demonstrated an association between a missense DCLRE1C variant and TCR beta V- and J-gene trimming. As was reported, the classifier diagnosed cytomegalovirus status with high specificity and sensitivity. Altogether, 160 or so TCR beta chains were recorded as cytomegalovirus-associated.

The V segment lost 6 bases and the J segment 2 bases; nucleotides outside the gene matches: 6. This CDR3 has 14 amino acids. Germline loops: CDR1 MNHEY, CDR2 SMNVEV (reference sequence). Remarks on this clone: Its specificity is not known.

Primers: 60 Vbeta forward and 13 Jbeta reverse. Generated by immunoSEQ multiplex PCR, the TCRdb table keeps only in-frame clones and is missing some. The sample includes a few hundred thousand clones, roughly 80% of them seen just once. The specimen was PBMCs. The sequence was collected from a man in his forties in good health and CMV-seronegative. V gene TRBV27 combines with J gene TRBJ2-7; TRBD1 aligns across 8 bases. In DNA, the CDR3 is TGTGCCAGCAGCGTAGGACAGGGACCCTACGAGCAGTACTTC. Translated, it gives CASSVGQGPYEQYF.